The 18 T cell receptor beta chains listed next were all sequenced from one sample in a study of cytomegalovirus exposure and HLA in healthy donors. It was with 60 Vbeta and 13 Jbeta primers that the PCR ran. Sequencing was performed with immunoSEQ multiplex PCR; in TCRdb, only in-frame clones are kept and a portion is missing. The sample yields fewer than 250,000 clones, almost 80% seen once. Sequenced input: PBMCs. These receptors all come from a male donor in good health and CMV-seronegative.

Of note for this clone: At one boundary the junction diverges from the germline segment, which might be a read error. This chain joins TRBV27 and TRBJ1-1; 8 bases are a match to TRBD1. The CDR3 extends over 14 amino acids. Germline V gene lookup returns CDR1 MNHEY and CDR2 SMNVEV (reference sequence). The CDR3 DNA reads as TGTGCCAGCGGTGGACAGGGAACGAACGCTGAAGCTTTCTTT. Translated, it gives CASGGQGTNAEAFF.

CDR3 in amino acids: CASSLGQAQQYF. Written as DNA, the CDR3 is TGTGCCAGCAGCCTCGGACAGGCTCAGCAGTACTTC. The V gene is TRBV7-8, the J gene TRBJ2-7; 7 nucleotides match TRBD1. Germline-derived CDR1 and CDR2 are SGHVS and FQNEAQ. Unmatched junction bases numbered 6, after V lost 5 bases and J lost 8 bases. The CDR3 extends over 12 amino acids.

V is TRBV29-1 and J is TRBJ1-1; D is uncertain. V lost 0 bases and J lost 5, with 7 bases in between. CDR1 is SQVTM, CDR2 ANQGSEA, per germline. The CDR3 extends over 12 amino acids. CDR3 nucleotides: TGCAGCGTTGAAGATCTTGCGACTGAAGCTTTCTTT. It is translated as CSVEDLATEAFF.

This clone was detected only once. The CDR3 loop is CASTLGWASGGAGTYNEQFF. CDR3 DNA: TGTGCCAGCACCCTGGGGTGGGCTAGCGGGGGGGCCGGGACCTACAATGAGCAGTTCTTC. V gene TRBV28 combines with J gene TRBJ2-1; TRBD2 agrees at 12 bases. CDR1 and CDR2 from the germline V gene are MDHEN and SYDVKM. V lost 7 bases to trimming and J lost 2 bases; unmatched junction nucleotides: 18. The CDR3 is 20 residues long.

The chain joins TRBV30 to TRBJ2-5; no clear D gene. The ends were cut back, 4 bases at V and 0 bases at J, with 12 bases in the middle. The germline V gene encodes CDR1 GTSNPN and CDR2 SVGIG (reference sequence). This CDR3 is 14 amino acids long. The CDR3 region has the DNA TGTGCCTGGAAATTGAACATTAACCAAGAGACCCAGTACTTC. It translates to CAWKLNINQETQYF. Looking up the rest from reference TRBV30 and TRBJ2-5 gives the full variable domain: SQTIHQWPATLVQPVGSPLSLECTVEGTSNPNLYWYRQAAGRGLQLLFYSVGIGQISSEVPQNLSASRPQDRQFILSSKKLLLSDSGFYLCAWKLNINQETQYFGPGTRLLVL.

The gene calls are TRBV9 and TRBJ2-5; 11 bases fit TRBD1. The DNA end lines up better with TRBJ2-7; the J call may be wrong. Germline V gene lookup returns CDR1 SGDLS and CDR2 YYNGEE. CDR3 length: 15 residues. This chain's CDR3 is CASSVGQGASYEQYF. In nucleotides, the CDR3 is TGTGCCAGCAGCGTCGGACAGGGGGCCTCCTACGAGCAGTACTTC.

This clone was found once. The V call is TRBV7-2, the J call TRBJ2-7; 7 bases agree with TRBD1. Unmatched junction bases numbered 8, after V lost 5 bases and J lost 7 bases. Germline CDR1 is SGHTA and CDR2 is FQGNSA. This CDR3 is built from 13 residues. This CDR3 reads CASSRDRQDEQYF. CDR3 coding DNA: TGTGCCAGCAGCCGGGACAGACAAGATGAGCAGTACTTC.

V usage is TRBV5-1 and J usage is TRBJ1-2; 8 nucleotides line up with TRBD1. V shed 4 bases, J shed 7 bases, and the junction held 15 bases outside the gene matches. Germline V gene data show CDR1 as SGHRS and CDR2 as YFSETQ. The CDR3 covers 16 residues. The CDR3 DNA reads TGCGCCAGCAGCCCAACTGGACAGGGAGGATTTGGTGGCTACACCTTC. Protein product: CASSPTGQGGFGGYTF.

V and J are TRBV30 and TRBJ2-1; D perhaps matches TRBD1 (6 bases). This CDR3 is 16 amino acids long. In germline, CDR1 is GTSNPN, CDR2 SVGIG (reference sequence). The V end lost 5 bases, the J end lost 5 bases, and 22 bases lay between the germline ends. In nucleotides, the CDR3 is TGTGCCTGGGGGGGCCTTTCGGGAAGGCGCCACAATGAGCAGTTCTTC. Its protein is CAWGGLSGRRHNEQFF.

This chain joins TRBV4-3 and TRBJ2-5; no clear D gene. Trimming cost V 6 bases and J 5 bases, with 19 bases left between them. The CDR3 is made up of 15 amino acids. Germline CDR1 LGHNA, CDR2 YSLEER. Here the CDR3 DNA reads TGCGCCAGCAGGGCTCCAGACTGGTCCCGGGAGACCCAGTACTTC. Translation gives CASRAPDWSRETQYF.

The rearrangement joins TRBV5-8 to TRBJ2-6; possible D gene TRBD2, 5 bases. V lost 6 bases and J 2 bases, leaving 18 bases between the germline ends. Per the germline V gene, CDR1 is SGHTS and CDR2 is YDEGEE. The CDR3 length is 17 residues. The CDR3 region is CASTRRAPGAGANVLTF. For the CDR3, the DNA is TGTGCCAGCACCCGGCGGGCGCCAGGAGCTGGGGCCAACGTCCTGACTTTC.

The chain is built from TRBV30 and TRBJ1-2; D gene unclear. Germline V gives CDR1 GTSNPN, CDR2 SVGIG (reference sequence). V was pared by 7 bases and J by 0 bases, with 15 bases between. The CDR3 consists of 14 residues. DNA for the CDR3: TGTGCCTACCAACAGATAGACCCTAACTATGGCTACACCTTC. Encoded protein: CAYQQIDPNYGYTF.

The chain has TRBV27 and TRBJ2-3; 16 bases line up with TRBD2. Germline assignment: CDR1 MNHEY and CDR2 SMNVEV (reference sequence). The CDR3 consists of 18 residues. V trimming: 5 bases; J trimming: 2 bases; junction bases outside the gene matches: 7. CDR3 amino acids: CASSPPGTSGRATDTQYF. CDR3 in DNA: TGTGCCAGCAGTCCCCCAGGGACTAGCGGGAGGGCCACAGATACGCAGTATTTT.

This sequence joins TRBV19 and TRBJ1-4; D is unclear. Trimming cost V 6 bases and J 4 bases, with 9 bases left between them. This CDR3 is 13 amino acids long. From germline, CDR1 is LNHDA and CDR2 SQIVND (reference sequence). The DNA for the CDR3 is TGTGCCAGTAGCCCCTCCAGTAATGAAAAACTGTTTTTT. It codes for CASSPSSNEKLFF.

The J gene is TRBJ1-5, the V gene TRBV5-4; possible D gene TRBD1, 6 bases. There are 18 residues in the CDR3. Trimming removed 0 bases from V and 11 bases from J, with 27 bases in between. Germline V CDR1 and CDR2: SGHNT, YYREEE (reference sequence). The CDR3 DNA is TGTGCCAGCAGCTTGGGAGGGGGTACCGGGATCTCCCCGGCGTCCCAGCATTTT. This codes for CASSLGGGTGISPASQHF.

The chain recombines TRBV7-6 with TRBJ2-3; maybe TRBD2 (5 bases). The CDR3 consists of 14 residues. Germline V gene lookup returns CDR1 SGHVS and CDR2 FNYEAQ. The germline V and J ends were trimmed by 5 bases and 8 bases, with 17 bases remaining between them. CDR3 amino acids: CASSPRGGEGTQYF. CDR3 bases: TGTGCCAGCAGCCCCCGGGGTGGGGAAGGTACGCAGTATTTT.

The chain couples TRBV27 to TRBJ2-2; 7 bases fit TRBD2. CDR3 length: 14 residues. V was clipped by 6 bases and J by 5 bases; unmatched bases: 6. CDR1 and CDR2 (germline): MNHEY, SMNVEV (reference sequence). The CDR3 loop is CASRERGWTGELFF. The CDR3 nucleotides read TGTGCCAGCAGGGAGCGGGGTTGGACCGGGGAGCTGTTTTTT.

J is TRBJ2-1 and V is TRBV28; 8 bases line up with TRBD2. The CDR3 loop spans 16 amino acids. V gave up 3 bases and J gave up 4 bases; unmatched junction bases: 8. The germline V gene encodes CDR1 MDHEN and CDR2 SYDVKM. The CDR3 protein is CASSLSSGRSYNEQFF. Here the CDR3 DNA reads TGTGCCAGCAGTTTGTCAAGCGGGAGATCTTACAATGAGCAGTTCTTC.